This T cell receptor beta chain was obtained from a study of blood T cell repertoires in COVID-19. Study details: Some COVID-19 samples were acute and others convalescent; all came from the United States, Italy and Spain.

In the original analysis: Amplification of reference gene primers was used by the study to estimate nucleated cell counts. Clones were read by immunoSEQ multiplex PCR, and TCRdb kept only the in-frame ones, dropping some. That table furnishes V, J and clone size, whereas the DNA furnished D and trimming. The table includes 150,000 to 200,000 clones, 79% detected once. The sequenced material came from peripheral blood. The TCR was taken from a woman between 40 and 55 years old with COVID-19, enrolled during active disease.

The DNA of the CDR3 is TGTGCCTGTTTTGGGACTTCCACCTACGAGCAGTACTTC. Its translation: CACFGTSTYEQYF. The chain is built from TRBV30 and TRBJ2-7; the D gene is possibly TRBD2 (6 bases). V was shortened by 6 bases and J by 2 bases, with 14 bases between the two germline ends. The CDR3 has 13 residues. Looked up from germline, CDR1 is GTSNPN and CDR2 is SVGIG (reference sequence). The full variable domain, completed using reference TRBV30 and TRBJ2-7, is SQTIHQWPATLVQPVGSPLSLECTVEGTSNPNLYWYRQAAGRGLQLLFYSVGIGQISSEVPQNLSASRPQDRQFILSSKKLLLSDSGFYLCACFGTSTYEQYFGPGTRLTVT.